The clone carrying this T cell receptor (beta chain) turned up a few times. These data originate in a study of regulatory T cells in long-lasting Graves disease. Trimming left V 6 bases short and J 7 bases short, with 27 bases between. Germline assignment: CDR1 SQVTM and CDR2 ANQGSEA. The CDR3 is 16 residues long. Investigators prepared the TCR beta libraries by applying iRepertoire HTBI primers and Arm-PCR of CDR3 regions. Each CDR3 protein gets one entry after TCRdb re-called the multiplex PCR reads with MiXCR. The repertoire consists of 350,000 to 550,000 distinct CDR3 sequences, with around 17% occurring once and the leading ten covering 23%. Noted time point: newly diagnosed GD, antithyroid drugs for less than 3 months. PBMCs were the source of the RNA used for TCR sequencing. EDTA tubes received nine milliliters of drawn peripheral blood. The data were also submitted as part of a second study, on T cells in Graves' hyperthyroidism and ophthalmopathy. That source reports: Each patient was aged 18 to 65 and had newly diagnosed hyperthyroidism of under 2 months' duration.

The sequence came from a woman between 18 and 30 years old with Graves disease. The rearrangement uses TRBV29-1 and TRBJ1-2; D gene uncertain. The sample consisted of peripheral blood mononuclear cells (PBMCs), taken at new diagnosis, from a patient treated with antithyroid drugs. The CDR3 protein is CSVAPRFQVLTAGYTF. In DNA, the CDR3 is TGCAGCGTCGCCCCCCGGTTCCAGGTGTTAACGGCTGGCTACACCTTC.